This entry describes one T cell receptor (beta chain). Its antigen remains unknown. Trimming removed 0 bases from V and 3 bases from J, with 12 bases in between. This CDR3 contains 16 residues. Germline CDR1 reads SGDLS; CDR2 reads YYNGEE. This record comes from a study of T-cell memory formation after mild COVID-19. General study points: Later expanders leaned CD4+, whereas clones that contracted between day 15 and 85 were balanced CD4/CD8.

Using its own MiXCR run on the 5' RACE reads, TCRdb lists one record per CDR3 protein. The repertoire holds fewer than 300,000 distinct CDR3 sequences, around 15% seen once, with 22% in the top ten. Input material: PBMCs or a T cell subset sorted from them (not recorded which). The chain couples TRBV9 to TRBJ2-2; D call uncertain. The TCR was taken from a man between 18 and 29 years old who had mild COVID-19 (a few samples of this study predate the infection). Cell type and time point are not known. The DNA of the CDR3 is TGTGCCAGCAGCGTAGAAAGGGAATTCGACACCGGGGAGCTGTTTTTT. The encoded protein is CASSVEREFDTGELFF.